The 23 T cell receptor beta chains below come from one sample, sequenced in a study of shared clonotypes between healthy human individuals. Naivety among CD8 cells was defined by CD45RO negativity and positive CCR7 selection, thereby excluding terminally differentiated effector memory CD45RA+ cells. Produced via immunoSEQ multiplex PCR; TCRdb's table is partial and in-frame only. The sample carries millions of clones, about 93% recorded once. Material for sequencing was naive CD8+ T cells from PBMCs. Source of these receptors: a man between 18 and 29 years old in good health. Some clones in this sample may be carry-over from other donors' samples.

The chain uses TRBV11-2 and TRBJ1-6; D possibly corresponds to TRBD1 (5 bases). The length of the CDR3 is 15 residues. V lost 7 bases to trimming and J lost 10 bases, with 20 bases between them. CDR1 and CDR2 from the germline V gene are SGHAT and FQNNGV. The CDR3 DNA follows: TGTGCCAGCACCCGGGACGCCTCCCTGGGGTCACCCCTCCACTTT. It codes for CASTRDASLGSPLHF.

The V call is TRBV18, the J call TRBJ2-3, with D maybe TRBD1 (7 bases). This CDR3 is 14 amino acids long. In germline, CDR1 is KGHSH, CDR2 LQKENI. The V end lost 3 bases, the J end lost 6 bases, and 13 bases lay between the germline ends. The CDR3 DNA reads as TGTGCCAGCTCACCTTTAGCGGACAGGGATACGCAGTATTTT. This encodes CASSPLADRDTQYF.

In its sample, this clone was seen once. V and J are TRBV2 and TRBJ2-7, with TRBD2 identical over 10 bases. There are 16 residues in the CDR3. Germline values: CDR1 SNHLY, CDR2 FYNNEI. V gave up 6 bases and J gave up 3 bases; unmatched junction bases: 11. CDR3 loop: CASSHSGGGVFYEQYF. The CDR3 DNA reads TGTGCCAGCAGCCACAGCGGGGGGGGCGTTTTCTACGAGCAGTACTTC. Combining the CDR3 with reference TRBV2 and TRBJ2-7 gives the whole variable domain EPEVTQTPSHQVTQMGQEVILRCVPISNHLYFYWYRQILGQKVEFLVSFYNNEISEKSEIFDDQFSVERPDGSNFTLKIRSTKLEDSAMYFCASSHSGGGVFYEQYFGPGTRLTVT.

This clone appeared a single time. The V call is TRBV15, the J call TRBJ1-5; 8 positions match TRBD1. This CDR3 is built from 15 residues. V was pared by 3 bases and J by 2 bases, with 3 bases of the junction left unmatched. The germline CDR1 and CDR2 sequences are LNHNV and YYDKDF (reference sequence). The CDR3 coding sequence is TGTGCCACCAGCAGTGACAGGGGCGGCAATCAGCCCCAGCATTTT. It translates to CATSSDRGGNQPQHF.

As concerns this clone: Within the sample, other DNA sequences also encode this same CDR3. The V and J genes are TRBV28 and TRBJ1-2; the D gene is possibly TRBD1 (5 bases). The germline CDR1 and CDR2 sequences are MDHEN and SYDVKM. CDR3 length: 13 amino acids. V was trimmed by 10 bases and J by 2 bases, leaving 14 bases between them. Here the CDR3 DNA reads TGTGCCATCCCATCGGGGGACAACTATGGCTACACCTTC. As protein: CAIPSGDNYGYTF.

This rearrangement joins TRBV7-9 to TRBJ1-1; TRBD1 might be the D (6 bases). CDR3 length: 16 amino acids. V gave up 5 bases and J gave up 3 bases, with 19 bases separating them. From germline, CDR1 is SEHNR and CDR2 FQNEAQ (reference sequence). The CDR3 region is CASSPRYGGRDTEAFF. DNA of the CDR3: TGTGCCAGCAGCCCCCGGTACGGGGGGCGCGACACTGAAGCTTTCTTT.

The chain carries TRBV9 and TRBJ1-1, with no clear D. Trimming pared 4 bases from V and 6 bases from J, leaving 13 bases between. The CDR3 runs to 13 residues. The V gene's germline CDR1 is SGDLS and CDR2 YYNGEE. CDR3: CASSPGLVSEAFF. The CDR3 DNA reads as TGTGCCAGCAGCCCTGGACTCGTCTCTGAAGCTTTCTTT.

The rearrangement links TRBV19 to TRBJ1-4; no firm D call. The CDR3 has 15 residues. CDR1 and CDR2 (germline): LNHDA, SQIVND (reference sequence). V was cut by 1 base and J by 0 bases, with 6 bases left in between. DNA of the CDR3: TGTGCCAGTAGTATAGTCGGGGCAACTAATGAAAAACTGTTTTTT. Encoded protein: CASSIVGATNEKLFF. Supplemented by reference TRBV19 and TRBJ1-4, the full variable domain reads DGGITQSPKYLFRKEGQNVTLSCEQNLNHDAMYWYRQDPGQGLRLIYYSQIVNDFQKGDIAEGYSVSREKKESFPLTVTSAQKNPTAFYLCASSIVGATNEKLFFGSGTQLSVL.

The V and J genes are TRBV5-1 and TRBJ2-3; D remains unclear. The length of the CDR3 is 12 residues. V lost 3 bases and J 5 bases, leaving 7 bases between the germline ends. Germline V gene lookup returns CDR1 SGHRS and CDR2 YFSETQ. The CDR3 region is CASSYNGDTQYF. The CDR3 nucleotides read TGCGCCAGCAGCTATAATGGAGATACGCAGTATTTT. Combining the CDR3 with reference TRBV5-1 and TRBJ2-3 gives the whole variable domain KAGVTQTPRYLIKTRGQQVTLSCSPISGHRSVSWYQQTPGQGLQFLFEYFSETQRNKGNFPGRFSGRQFSNSRSEMNVSTLELGDSALYLCASSYNGDTQYFGPGTRLTVL.

As concerns this clone: Distinct nucleotide sequences in the sample also encode this CDR3. The chain uses TRBV29-1 and TRBJ1-2, with D perhaps matching TRBD1 (5 bases). This CDR3 spans 10 amino acids. Germline CDR1 SQVTM, CDR2 ANQGSEA. The V and J ends lost 6 bases and 6 bases respectively, with 8 bases between them. The CDR3 nucleotides are TGCAGCGTCGAGGGGAATGGCTACACCTTC. Translated: CSVEGNGYTF.

The chain has TRBV5-6 and TRBJ2-7; D unresolved. Germline V gives CDR1 SGHDT, CDR2 YYEEEE. Trimming took 1 base from V and 3 from J, leaving 11 bases between them. There are 14 residues in the CDR3. The CDR3 sequence is CASSLSLKIYEQYF. Written as DNA, the CDR3 is TGTGCCAGCAGCTTGTCTTTAAAGATCTACGAGCAGTACTTC.

The gene calls are TRBV19 and TRBJ2-1; maybe TRBD2 (6 bases). Germline V CDR1 and CDR2: LNHDA, SQIVND (reference sequence). V lost 0 bases to trimming and J lost 0 bases, with 9 bases between them. CDR3 length: 16 amino acids. The CDR3 spells CASSIERGPSYNEQFF. The CDR3 nucleotides read TGTGCCAGTAGTATAGAGCGGGGCCCCTCCTACAATGAGCAGTTCTTC. Full variable domain (missing parts from reference TRBV19 and TRBJ2-1): DGGITQSPKYLFRKEGQNVTLSCEQNLNHDAMYWYRQDPGQGLRLIYYSQIVNDFQKGDIAEGYSVSREKKESFPLTVTSAQKNPTAFYLCASSIERGPSYNEQFFGPGTRLTVL.

About this clone: Possible read error: a much larger clone is one base away. The same CDR3 can be traced to other DNA sequences in this sample. This chain connects TRBV28 to TRBJ2-2; D is undetermined. The length of the CDR3 is 13 residues. From germline, CDR1 is MDHEN and CDR2 SYDVKM. Deletions cut 2 bases from V and 0 bases from J, with 1 base between. In DNA form, the CDR3 reads TGTGCCAGCAGTTTACCGAACACCGGGGAGCTGTTTTTT. Translating gives CASSLPNTGELFF.

DNA of the CDR3: TGTGCCAGCAGTGAAATCGGTGCCGGTGTTCGGGAGCCTGAGCATTTT. Its protein product is CASSEIGAGVREPEHF. The chain couples TRBV6-1 to TRBJ1-5; D remains ambiguous. Trimming left V 2 bases short and J 14 bases short, with 25 bases between. The germline gives CDR1 MNHNS, CDR2 SASEGT. The CDR3 length is 16 residues.

V and J are TRBV6-5 and TRBJ1-2; 8 bases are shared with TRBD1. This CDR3 contains 11 residues. The V segment lost 5 bases and the J segment 7 bases; nucleotides outside the gene matches: 0. Per germline, CDR1 MNHEY and CDR2 SVGAGI. The chain's CDR3 is CASSGQGGYTF. DNA for the CDR3: TGTGCCAGCAGTGGACAGGGTGGCTACACCTTC.

V is TRBV28 and J is TRBJ2-3; 7 bases agree with TRBD2. CDR1 is MDHEN, CDR2 SYDVKM, per germline. The J segment lost 0 bases and the V segment lost 5 bases, leaving 11 bases of the junction unmatched. The CDR3 length is 17 residues. The CDR3 protein is CASSMGGATLSTDTQYF. The CDR3 DNA sequence: TGTGCCAGCAGTATGGGAGGGGCTACCCTTAGCACAGATACGCAGTATTTT. The full variable domain, rest sourced from reference TRBV28 and TRBJ2-3, is DVKVTQSSRYLVKRTGEKVFLECVQDMDHENMFWYRQDPGLGLRLIYFSYDVKMKEKGDIPEGYSVSREKKERFSLILESASTNQTSMYLCASSMGGATLSTDTQYFGPGTRLTVL.

Comments on this clone: Within the sample, other DNA sequences also encode this same CDR3. The gene calls are TRBV19 and TRBJ2-3, with D possibly being TRBD2 (6 bases). Trimming removed 3 bases from V and 0 bases from J, with 10 bases in between. This CDR3 has 15 residues. Germline V gene sequence: CDR1 LNHDA, CDR2 SQIVND (reference sequence). CDR3 coding DNA: TGTGCCAGTAGTATTGGGGCGGGAAGCACAGATACGCAGTATTTT. Its translation is CASSIGAGSTDTQYF.

The rearrangement joins TRBV30 to TRBJ2-4; D possibly corresponds to TRBD2 (7 bases). The V and J ends lost 3 bases and 7 bases respectively, with 22 bases between them. The CDR3 is made up of 16 amino acids. The germline gives CDR1 GTSNPN, CDR2 SVGIG (reference sequence). The CDR3 protein is CAWSLTSEGRGNIQYF. The CDR3 coding sequence is TGTGCCTGGAGCCTCACCTCGGAGGGGAGGGGGAACATTCAGTACTTC. Using reference TRBV30 and TRBJ2-4 for the parts outside the CDR3, the full variable domain is SQTIHQWPATLVQPVGSPLSLECTVEGTSNPNLYWYRQAAGRGLQLLFYSVGIGQISSEVPQNLSASRPQDRQFILSSKKLLLSDSGFYLCAWSLTSEGRGNIQYFGAGTRLSVL.

The chain employs TRBV28 and TRBJ1-4; possible D gene TRBD1, 5 bases. CDR3 length equals 15 residues. V gave up 7 bases and J gave up 4 bases, with 16 bases separating them. Germline CDR1 and CDR2: MDHEN and SYDVKM. CDR3 sequence: CASKNRRVHNEKLFF. CDR3 coding DNA: TGTGCCAGCAAGAACCGCAGGGTCCATAATGAAAAACTGTTTTTT.

Note on this clone: Other DNA sequences of this sample code for an identical CDR3. The CDR3 region has the DNA TGTGCCAGCAGCGTAGGTTCGGACTACGAGCAGTACTTC. This gives the protein CASSVGSDYEQYF. The chain links TRBV9 to TRBJ2-7; D call uncertain. CDR1 is SGDLS and CDR2 is YYNGEE in the germline V gene. Trimming took 0 bases from V and 3 from J, leaving 7 bases between them. This CDR3 is 13 amino acids long.

V usage is TRBV27 and J usage is TRBJ2-5, with 10 bases matching TRBD2. From germline, CDR1 is MNHEY and CDR2 SMNVEV (reference sequence). The CDR3 extends over 16 amino acids. The trim removed 5 bases at V and 5 bases at J, leaving 11 bases unmatched. The CDR3 bases are TGTGCCAGCAGTAATAGCGGGAGGTTAGTTGGGGAGACCCAGTACTTC. Residues: CASSNSGRLVGETQYF.

This clone was found a few times. This chain uses TRBV30 with TRBJ2-2; the D gene is possibly TRBD2 (6 bases). Germline V gene sequence: CDR1 GTSNPN, CDR2 SVGIG (reference sequence). The CDR3 sequence is 16 residues long. V was clipped by 3 bases and J by 3 bases, with 17 bases between them. CDR3 in amino acids: CAWRTTGGLYTGELFF. The CDR3 DNA is TGTGCCTGGAGGACCACTGGAGGGTTGTACACCGGGGAGCTGTTTTTT.

The chain employs TRBV27 and TRBJ2-5; no definite D call. The CDR3 length is 15 residues. The germline CDR1 and CDR2 sequences are MNHEY and SMNVEV (reference sequence). Trimming took off 3 bases at V and 8 bases at J, with 19 bases between the two ends. CDR3 in amino acids: CASSFGPDGEGTQYF. The CDR3 DNA sequence: TGTGCCAGCAGTTTCGGACCCGATGGGGAAGGTACCCAGTACTTC.